The clone carrying this TCR beta chain was picked up a small number of times. Its target is not known. The data belong to a study of Ad26.COV2.S vaccination and SARS-CoV-2 variants. Study conclusions and caveats: Reportedly, after vaccination the spike-specific CD8+ and CD4+ T cell responses displayed substantial breadth. Placebo recipients had lower spike-specific TCR breadth than vaccine recipients.

Treatment indicated: some 19 received Ad26.COV2.S at low or high dose, single or two shots; about 5 received placebo; per-sample allocation not given. Each sample was drawn 63 days after the first injection (of vaccine or placebo). Wuhan-strain SARS-CoV-2 spike was expressed by the Ad26 vector that made up the vaccine. CDR1 SEHNR and CDR2 FQNEAQ come from the germline V gene (reference sequence). V was cut by 4 bases and J by 3 bases, with 15 bases left in between. The CDR3 sequence is 15 residues long. TCRdb keeps only in-frame clones here, not all; method: immunoSEQ multiplex PCR. The profile shows 300,000 to 500,000 clones, approximately 91% of them singletons.

The sequence was obtained from a person aged 18-65 years who received the Ad26.COV2.S COVID-19 vaccine or a placebo. The material was peripheral blood, obtained in a trial of Ad26.COV2.S vaccine versus placebo. The chain carries TRBV7-9 and TRBJ1-2; D gene ambiguous. CDR3 nucleotide sequence: TGTGCCAGCAGCTCCGTGTTCCCCCCGGACTATGGCTACACCTTC. It codes for CASSSVFPPDYGYTF.